These T cell receptor beta chains were read from a single sample in a study of T-cell reconstitution after alpha-beta-depleted transplantation in children. TCRdb re-derived calls from the PCR reads in MiXCR, one entry per CDR3 protein. The sample gives around 370,000 distinct CDR3 sequences, around a tenth of which show up once; 2% to 3% is in the top ten. The sample here was PBMCs from the stem cell graft donor, taken from the stem cell graft. The receptors here all came from a human donor who donated a stem cell graft to a child with acute lymphoblastic leukemia. CDR3s include the opening cysteine and the closing phenylalanine or tryptophan. A D gene is named only where the DNA matches it firmly. Only part of the rows carry a size: once, few, many, or a class if the clone is expanded.

>.|TRBJ2-6|.|TRBV7-3
CASSLREWEIGANVLTF
TGTGCCAGCAGCTTGAGGGAGTGGGAGATTGGGGCCAACGTCCTGACTTTC
>.|TRBJ2-2|TRBD2|TRBV27
CASRVRGLAGGSNTGELFF
TGTGCCAGCAGAGTTAGGGGGCTAGCGGGAGGATCGAACACCGGGGAGCTGTTTTTT
>.|TRBJ1-1|TRBD1|TRBV4-1
CASSPQGEGNTEAFF
TGCGCCAGCAGCCCTCAGGGGGAGGGGAACACTGAAGCTTTCTTT
>.|TRBJ1-4|.|TRBV27
CASRINEKLFF
TGTGCCAGCCGCATTAATGAAAAACTGTTTTTT
>.|TRBJ2-1|.|TRBV4-3
CASSHLPRVYNEQFF
TGCGCCAGCAGTCATCTCCCGCGGGTGTACAATGAGCAGTTCTTC
>few|TRBJ2-7|.|TRBV5-6
CASSLERGDSYEQYF
TGTGCCAGCAGCTTGGAGAGGGGGGACTCCTACGAGCAGTACTTC
>.|TRBJ1-2|TRBD1|TRBV4-3
CASSRGTGVANYGYTF
TGCGCCAGCAGCCGCGGGACAGGTGTAGCTAACTATGGCTACACCTTC
>.|TRBJ2-7|.|TRBV7-9
CASSPRRTYEQYF
TGTGCCAGCAGCCCCCGCCGGACCTACGAGCAGTACTTC
>.|TRBJ1-2|.|TRBV7-2
CASSPGWGPDYGYTF
TGTGCCAGCAGTCCTGGGTGGGGGCCGGATTACGGCTACACCTTC
>.|TRBJ2-7|.|TRBV29-1
CSVEDGLVGNEQYF
TGCAGCGTTGAAGATGGCCTAGTAGGAAACGAGCAGTACTTC
>few|TRBJ2-7|TRBD2|TRBV7-8
CASSRGGGTYEQYF
TGTGCCAGCAGCCGCGGGGGGGGGACCTACGAGCAGTACTTC
>many|TRBJ2-7|TRBD1|TRBV4-1
CASSYGTGGSYEQYF
TGCGCCAGCAGTTACGGGACAGGGGGATCCTACGAGCAGTACTTC
>few|TRBJ1-5|TRBD1|TRBV29-1
CSVLQGTGNQPQHF
TGCAGCGTGTTACAGGGGACTGGCAATCAGCCCCAGCATTTT
>.|TRBJ2-5|.|TRBV7-2
CASSLGRDWDQETQYF
TGTGCCAGCAGCTTAGGCCGGGACTGGGATCAAGAGACCCAGTACTTC
>many|TRBJ2-3|TRBD1|TRBV9
CASSVVGDSKGDTQYF
TGTGCCAGCAGCGTGGTCGGGGACAGCAAGGGGGATACGCAGTATTTT
>many|TRBJ2-2|.|TRBV7-6
CASSPGTGELFF
TGTGCCAGCAGCCCCGGAACCGGGGAGCTGTTTTTT
>many|TRBJ1-5|TRBD1|TRBV5-1
CASSPSGTGVQPQHF
TGCGCCAGCAGCCCATCCGGGACAGGGGTTCAGCCCCAGCATTTT
>many|TRBJ2-1|TRBD1|TRBV12-3/TRBV12-4
CASSPDRVSLNEQFF
TGTGCCAGCAGCCCCGACAGGGTGTCTCTCAATGAGCAGTTCTTC
>few|TRBJ2-1|.|TRBV20-1
CSARTSSYNEQFF
TGCAGTGCTAGGACTAGCTCCTACAATGAGCAGTTCTTC
>few|TRBJ1-1|.|TRBV7-9
CASSFGEGRGGGAFF
TGTGCCAGCAGCTTTGGTGAGGGCAGGGGTGGTGGTGCTTTCTTT
>.|TRBJ2-1|.|TRBV28
CASSGFGGHNEQFF
TGTGCCAGCAGTGGTTTTGGGGGCCACAATGAGCAGTTCTTC
>few|TRBJ1-5|.|TRBV11-2
CASSPIVGPPDQPQHF
TGTGCCAGCAGCCCAATAGTGGGGCCTCCGGATCAGCCCCAGCATTTT
>few|TRBJ2-7|.|TRBV4-1
CASSLFPVSSYEQYF
TGCGCCAGCAGCCTTTTTCCGGTTTCCTCCTACGAGCAGTACTTC
>few|TRBJ2-7|.|TRBV5-1
CASSLGVPGPEYEQYF
TGCGCCAGCAGCTTGGGGGTGCCGGGACCAGAATACGAGCAGTACTTC
>few|TRBJ2-1|TRBD1|TRBV11-2
CASSTRGTGPGGYNEQFF
TGTGCCAGCAGCACCCGTGGGACAGGGCCGGGAGGTTACAATGAGCAGTTCTTC
>few|TRBJ2-5|TRBD1|TRBV20-1
CSAERTGQETQYF
TGCAGTGCTGAGAGGACAGGACAAGAGACCCAGTACTTC
>many|TRBJ1-2|.|TRBV3-1
CASRPRYGANYGYTF
TGTGCCAGCAGACCCAGGTATGGGGCGAACTATGGCTACACCTTC
>.|TRBJ2-7|.|TRBV5-6
CASSPGRHEQYF
TGTGCCAGCAGCCCGGGGCGGCACGAGCAGTACTTC